The 10 T cell receptor beta chains listed next were all sequenced from one sample in a study of cytomegalovirus exposure and HLA in healthy donors. PCR used 60 Vbeta primers and 13 Jbeta primers. The data were produced by immunoSEQ multiplex PCR, yet TCRdb's version contains in-frame clones alone and is incomplete. This table has approximately 100,000 clones, approximately 79% appearing once. The specimen sequenced was PBMCs. These receptors were collected from a woman aged 40-49 years in good health and CMV-seronegative.

The rearrangement joins TRBV19 to TRBJ2-1; 8 positions match TRBD2. This CDR3 has 14 residues. With V trimmed by 3 bases and J by 12 bases, 10 bases remained unmatched. Germline CDR1 reads LNHDA; CDR2 reads SQIVND (reference sequence). The DNA of the CDR3 is TGTGCCAGTAGTATGATAGCGGGGACTCCGGGGCAGTTCTTC. Protein product: CASSMIAGTPGQFF.

Only one count was recorded for this clone. The chain uses TRBV5-1 and TRBJ1-1; TRBD1 is a possible D gene (5 bases). The V and J ends lost 4 bases and 2 bases respectively, with 18 bases between them. CDR1 SGHRS and CDR2 YFSETQ come from the germline V gene. The CDR3 has 16 amino acids. The CDR3 here is CASSADGPGINTEAFF. CDR3 DNA sequence: TGCGCCAGCAGCGCGGACGGCCCAGGGATTAACACTGAAGCTTTCTTT.

The CDR3 here is CASSHLLAGGTDTQYF. In DNA, the CDR3 is TGCGCCAGCAGCCATCTTCTAGCGGGAGGGACAGATACGCAGTATTTT. The rearrangement uses TRBV4-1 and TRBJ2-3, with 12 bases that match TRBD2. This CDR3 has 16 residues. With 3 bases clipped from V and 3 bases from J, the junction kept 4 bases outside the gene matches. Germline V CDR1 and CDR2: MGHRA, YSYEKL.

The chain employs TRBV28 and TRBJ1-5; a weak D match, TRBD1 (6 bases). The ends were cut back, 6 bases at V and 8 bases at J, with 14 bases in the middle. Germline lookup yields CDR1 MDHEN and CDR2 SYDVKM. The CDR3 is made up of 13 amino acids. CDR3 sequence: CASRFGKGEPQHF. The DNA for the CDR3 is TGTGCCAGCAGGTTTGGGAAGGGGGAGCCCCAGCATTTT. The variable domain in full, with the rest retrieved from reference TRBV28 and TRBJ1-5, is DVKVTQSSRYLVKRTGEKVFLECVQDMDHENMFWYRQDPGLGLRLIYFSYDVKMKEKGDIPEGYSVSREKKERFSLILESASTNQTSMYLCASRFGKGEPQHFGDGTRLSIL.

V usage is TRBV27 and J usage is TRBJ2-1, with a weak D call TRBD2 (6 bases). The CDR3 is 15 residues long. V lost 3 bases and J 3 bases, leaving 12 bases between the germline ends. Germline V CDR1 and CDR2: MNHEY, SMNVEV (reference sequence). CDR3 nucleotides: TGTGCCAGCAGTTTGGGCGGGATGGACTACAATGAGCAGTTCTTC. This encodes CASSLGGMDYNEQFF.

The gene calls are TRBV19 and TRBJ2-2, with D possibly matching TRBD2 (6 bases). The V gene's germline CDR1 is LNHDA and CDR2 SQIVND (reference sequence). The CDR3 extends over 13 amino acids. The CDR3 region has the DNA TGTTCGGCCGGGAGCACGAACACCGGGGAGCTGTTTTTT. Its protein product is CSAGSTNTGELFF.

The V call is TRBV28, the J call TRBJ1-2; 7 positions match TRBD1. Per the germline V gene, CDR1 is MDHEN and CDR2 is SYDVKM. Trimming took 5 bases from V and 2 from J; bases not matched to a gene: 8. The CDR3 loop spans 15 amino acids. CDR3: CASSPLSTGNYGYTF. The DNA for the CDR3 is TGTGCCAGCAGTCCACTTTCGACAGGGAACTATGGCTACACCTTC.

The chain employs TRBV4-3 and TRBJ2-7; no firm D call. V was cut by 0 bases and J by 1 base, with 7 bases left in between. The CDR3 runs 14 residues. Germline CDR1 and CDR2: LGHNA and YSLEER. CDR3 DNA sequence: TGCGCCAGCAGCCAAGATCTCGTGTCCTACGAGCAGTACTTC. It is translated as CASSQDLVSYEQYF.

V is TRBV19 and J is TRBJ2-2; 7 bases are a match to TRBD1. Looked up from germline, CDR1 is LNHDA and CDR2 is SQIVND (reference sequence). The CDR3 length is 14 residues. J gave up 9 bases and V 0 bases, and 4 bases lay outside the gene matches. For the CDR3, the DNA is TGTGCCAGTAGTATAGACGAACAGGGGCGGGAGCTGTTTTTT. Protein sequence: CASSIDEQGRELFF.

This chain uses TRBV25-1 with TRBJ1-1; D might be TRBD1 (6 bases). The V end was cut by 4 bases, the J end by 4 bases, with 19 bases between. The CDR3 runs 16 residues. Germline V gene lookup returns CDR1 MGHDK and CDR2 SYGVNS. The CDR3 loop is CASSGYREPWGTEAFF. The CDR3 nucleotides are TGTGCCAGCAGTGGCTACAGGGAGCCGTGGGGCACTGAAGCTTTCTTT.